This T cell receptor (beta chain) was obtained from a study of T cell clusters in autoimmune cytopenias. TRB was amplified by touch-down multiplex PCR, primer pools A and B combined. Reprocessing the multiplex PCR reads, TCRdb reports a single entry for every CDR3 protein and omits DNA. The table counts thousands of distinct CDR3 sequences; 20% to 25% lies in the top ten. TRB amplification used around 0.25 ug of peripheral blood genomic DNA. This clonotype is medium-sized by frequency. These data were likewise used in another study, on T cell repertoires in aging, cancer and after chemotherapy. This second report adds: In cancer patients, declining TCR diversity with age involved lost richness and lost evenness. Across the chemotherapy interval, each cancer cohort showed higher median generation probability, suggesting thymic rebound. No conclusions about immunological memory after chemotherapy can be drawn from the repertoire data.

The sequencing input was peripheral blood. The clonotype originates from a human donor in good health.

This CDR3 is CASSYSDPQNEQFF. The chain links TRBV6-5 to TRBJ2-1; TCRdb's D call, TRBD1, is unchecked because there is no DNA. This CDR3 has 14 residues. Germline V gene sequence: CDR1 MNHEY, CDR2 SVGAGI.